This is a list of T cell receptor beta chains from one sample in a study of cytomegalovirus exposure and HLA in healthy donors. Using immunoSEQ multiplex PCR, the repertoire was profiled, and TCRdb retains in-frame clones only, with some absent. The data hold 120,000 or so clones, with 75% to 90% observed a single time. The sample comprised PBMCs. All receptors derive from a young man in good health and CMV-seropositive. The CDR3 runs from the conserved cysteine through the conserved F or W. The D gene is left open where the match is weak. Expanded clones get a size class; other rows say once, few or many, or leave the size out.

clone size	V gene	J gene	D gene	CDR3 protein	CDR3 DNA
.	TRBV9	TRBJ2-7	.	CASSVVPGYEQYF	TGTGCCAGCAGCGTAGTTCCAGGCTACGAGCAGTACTTC
few	TRBV6-1	TRBJ2-1	TRBD2	CASSAGTSSYNEQFF	TGTGCCAGCAGCGCCGGGACTAGCTCCTACAATGAGCAGTTCTTC
.	TRBV7-9	TRBJ2-7	TRBD1	CASSQGQGLDEQYF	TGTGCCAGCAGCCAGGGACAGGGGCTAGACGAGCAGTACTTC
.	TRBV10-3	TRBJ2-7	.	CAIRNLGVYEQYF	TGTGCCATCAGAAATTTGGGAGTTTACGAGCAGTACTTC
.	TRBV27	TRBJ2-7	.	CASSLTGPLGTAVSYEQYF	TGTGCCAGCAGTTTGACCGGCCCATTGGGAACAGCGGTCTCATACGAGCAGTACTTC
.	TRBV30	TRBJ1-1	.	CAWRARQYTEAFF	TGTGCCTGGAGGGCCCGACAGTACACTGAAGCTTTCTTT
.	TRBV30	TRBJ1-2	.	CAWTDSYGYTF	TGTGCCTGGACGGACAGCTATGGCTACACCTTC
.	TRBV30	TRBJ1-2	.	CAWSAATGRGYGYTF	TGTGCCTGGAGTGCCGCCACGGGCCGGGGCTATGGCTACACCTTC
few	TRBV28	TRBJ2-7	TRBD1	CASSLSLGQGTYEQYF	TGTGCCAGCAGTTTATCGCTCGGACAGGGTACCTACGAGCAGTACTTC
.	TRBV5-1	TRBJ2-3	TRBD2	CASSRKTSGGTDTQYF	TGCGCCAGCAGCAGAAAAACTAGCGGGGGCACAGATACGCAGTATTTT
.	TRBV14	TRBJ2-7	TRBD1	CASSPRQGGEQYF	TGTGCCAGCAGCCCCCGACAGGGCGGCGAGCAGTACTTC
.	TRBV9	TRBJ1-1	.	CASSVWLDTEAFF	TGTGCCAGCAGCGTCTGGCTGGACACTGAAGCTTTCTTT
.	TRBV16	TRBJ2-7	TRBD1	CASSHTFGDRVYEQYF	TGTGCCAGCAGCCATACCTTCGGGGACAGGGTCTACGAGCAGTACTTC
.	TRBV23-1	TRBJ1-1	.	CASSQWGRRSTEAFF	TGCGCCAGCAGTCAATGGGGCAGGAGATCAACTGAAGCTTTCTTT
once	TRBV7-6	TRBJ1-4	TRBD1	CASSQGWDRDEKLFF	TGTGCCAGCAGCCAGGGGTGGGACAGGGATGAAAAACTGTTTTTT
.	TRBV9	TRBJ2-7	.	CASSATGSSYEQYF	TGTGCCAGCAGCGCAACAGGGAGCTCCTACGAGCAGTACTTC
.	TRBV5-4	TRBJ1-6	TRBD1	CASSLGTGFSPLHF	TGTGCCAGCAGCTTGGGGACAGGTTTTTCACCCCTCCACTTT
.	TRBV5-1	TRBJ1-1	.	CASRYPDSPEAFF	TGCGCCAGCAGATACCCGGACAGTCCTGAAGCTTTCTTT
.	TRBV11-2	TRBJ2-6	.	CASSPRGDSGANVLTF	TGTGCCAGCAGCCCTCGCGGAGACTCTGGGGCCAACGTCCTGACTTTC
.	TRBV5-4	TRBJ1-2	TRBD1	CASSAQGDGYTF	TGTGCCAGCAGCGCACAGGGGGACGGCTACACCTTC
few	TRBV5-4	TRBJ2-5	TRBD2	CASSLEAGGGETQYF	TGTGCCAGCAGCTTGGAGGCGGGGGGAGGGGAGACCCAGTACTTC
.	TRBV19	TRBJ2-6	TRBD1	CASRQGFGANVLTF	TGTGCCAGTCGACAGGGGTTTGGGGCCAACGTCCTGACTTTC
.	TRBV6-5	TRBJ2-1	TRBD2	CAGSYGGVAGDNEQFF	TGTGCCGGCAGTTACGGCGGGGTAGCGGGGGACAATGAGCAGTTCTTC
.	TRBV7-9	TRBJ2-1	.	CASSLGTAGLGHNEQFF	TGTGCCAGCAGCTTAGGGACTGCGGGACTCGGCCACAATGAGCAGTTCTTC
.	TRBV19	TRBJ2-6	.	CASSKGVRAHSGANVLTF	TGTGCCAGTAGTAAAGGAGTCAGGGCCCACTCTGGGGCCAACGTCCTGACTTTC